This T cell receptor (beta chain) comes out of a study of blood T cell repertoires in COVID-19. The CDR3 contains 14 residues. V was pared by 6 bases and J by 0 bases, with 6 bases between. Germline-derived CDR1 and CDR2 are MNHEY and SVGAGI. Profiling relied on immunoSEQ multiplex PCR, and the TCRdb table lists in-frame clones only, not all of them. The table shows around 450,000 clones, with about 89% occurring only once. Worth noting for this clone: In the same sample, other DNA sequences code for this CDR3.

Sequenced: peripheral blood. This sequence joins TRBV6-5 and TRBJ2-6; D perhaps matches TRBD1 (5 bases). The TCR comes from a woman aged 25-40 years with acute or convalescent COVID-19. DNA for the CDR3: TGTGCCAGCAGAGACAGCTCTGGGGCCAACGTCCTGACTTTC. Translating gives CASRDSSGANVLTF.